This TCR beta chain was captured by sequencing in a study of T cell responses to AZD1222 COVID-19 vaccine. Sequenced by immunoSEQ multiplex PCR; TCRdb stores in-frame clones only, minus some. The table includes about 120,000 clones, around 89% detected once. The length of the CDR3 is 13 residues. V gave up 5 bases and J gave up 0 bases, with 8 bases separating them. Broader study findings: Vaccine-associated CD4 TCRs ranged over spike, dominating at 160-218 and 743-854. There were mostly white British donors and more females than males, and clonal diversity was possibly underestimated. With two AZD1222 doses given, Spike-specific TCR breadth and depth both rose.

In the case of this clone: Its antigen is not identified.

The chain employs TRBV12-3 or TRBV12-4 and TRBJ2-7, with D unclear. The specimen comprised peripheral blood, sampled 28 days after the second AZD1222 dose. The TCR was taken from an adult who received the AZD1222 COVID-19 vaccine. CDR3 protein: CASSPRSSYEQYF. CDR3 sequence (DNA): TGTGCCAGCAGTCCCAGGAGCTCCTACGAGCAGTACTTC.